This T cell receptor beta chain was captured in a study of beta chain features in type 1 diabetes. Whole-study results and caveats: All four CD4+ subsets from Type 1 diabetes patients carried moderately but significantly shorter TCRB CDR3s. No resolution was reached here on whether HLA type influences TCRB rearrangement.

All of the isolated RNA was reverse transcribed, so expressed TCRB transcripts were sequenced. Only in-frame clones appear in the TCRdb table, and some are missing; sequencing was by immunoSEQ multiplex PCR. The sample shows under 300,000 clones, more than 11% of them seen only once. Each of the CD4+ naive, central memory, regulatory and stem cell-like memory populations was sorted via CD45RO/CCR7/CD25/CD127/CD95/CD27. The CDR3 has 15 amino acids. The ends were cut back, 6 bases at V and 1 base at J, with 16 bases in the middle. In germline, CDR1 is MNHEY, CDR2 SVGAGI. Concerning this clone itself: Its antigen remains unidentified.

The sample taken for sequencing was naive CD4+ T cells from blood. The V and J genes are TRBV6-5 and TRBJ2-7; weak D call: TRBD2 (6 bases). This receptor was identified in a man aged 25-45 years with type 1 diabetes. In nucleotides, the CDR3 is TGTGCCAGCAGAAAGGGACTGGAGGAGTCCTACGAGCAGTACTTC. It translates to CASRKGLEESYEQYF.